Listed below are T cell receptor beta chains from one sample, sequenced in a study of shared clonotypes between healthy human individuals. Using immunoSEQ multiplex PCR, the repertoire was profiled, and TCRdb retains in-frame clones only, with some absent. The sample has over 750,000 clones; roughly 96% are singletons. Sequencing input: naive CD8+ T cells sorted from blood. Receptors were obtained from a man aged 25 to 45 in good health. The CDR3 runs from the conserved cysteine through the conserved F or W. The D gene is left open where the match is weak. Some rows have no size entry. The others give once, few or many, or a class for an expanded clone.

once,NA,TRBJ2-7,TRBV30,12,CAWSQDSYEQYF,TGTGCCTGGAGTCAGGACTCCTACGAGCAGTACTTC
NA,TRBD1,TRBJ2-7,TRBV10-3,15,CAISNEPGQGYEQYF,TGTGCCATCAGTAACGAACCGGGACAGGGGTACGAGCAGTACTTC
NA,TRBD1,TRBJ2-3,TRBV11-3,14,CASSGTDHTDTQYF,TGTGCCAGCAGTGGGACAGACCATACGGATACGCAGTATTTT
NA,NA,TRBJ1-1,TRBV4-3,14,CASSQGGRGTEAFF,TGCGCCAGCAGCCAAGGAGGGAGGGGCACTGAAGCTTTCTTT
NA,NA,TRBJ2-3,TRBV29-1,16,CSVEDRRRRGTDTQYF,TGCAGCGTTGAAGATCGGCGCCGTAGGGGCACAGATACGCAGTATTTT
NA,NA,TRBJ2-7,TRBV9,13,CASSTETAYEQYF,TGTGCCAGCAGCACAGAGACAGCCTACGAGCAGTACTTC
NA,TRBD2,TRBJ2-1,TRBV30,15,CAWSDGLAPVTEQFF,TGTGCCTGGAGTGACGGACTAGCGCCTGTTACGGAGCAGTTCTTC
NA,TRBD2,TRBJ2-1,TRBV6-5,15,CASSMRLAGYNEQFF,TGTGCCAGCAGCATGAGGCTAGCGGGATACAATGAGCAGTTCTTC
NA,NA,TRBJ1-3,TRBV28,15,CASTPGAVSGNTIYF,TGTGCCAGCACCCCCGGGGCAGTCTCTGGAAACACCATATATTTT
NA,NA,TRBJ2-7,TRBV5-1,14,CASSLAEVSYEQYF,TGCGCCAGCAGCTTAGCAGAGGTATCCTACGAGCAGTACTTC
NA,NA,TRBJ2-7,TRBV15,14,CATSSRADFYEQYF,TGTGCCACCAGCAGTCGAGCGGATTTCTACGAGCAGTACTTC
NA,NA,TRBJ2-1,TRBV10-3,16,CAISESGISSYNEQFF,TGTGCCATCAGTGAGTCGGGCATAAGCTCCTACAATGAGCAGTTCTTC
NA,TRBD1,TRBJ1-2,TRBV28,16,CASSNLSGTGNYGYTF,TGTGCCAGCAGTAACCTCTCCGGGACAGGGAACTATGGCTACACCTTC
NA,NA,TRBJ2-7,TRBV30,12,CAWAGSSYEQYF,TGTGCCTGGGCAGGAAGCTCCTACGAGCAGTACTTC
NA,TRBD2,TRBJ2-2,TRBV9,15,CASTGTSGSTGELFF,TGTGCCAGCACGGGGACTAGCGGGAGCACCGGGGAGCTGTTTTTT
NA,NA,TRBJ2-1,TRBV29-1,15,CTIETGRSSYNEQFF,TGCACCATCGAGACAGGCCGTAGCTCCTACAATGAGCAGTTCTTC
once,NA,TRBJ2-1,TRBV28,11,CASSHYNEQFF,TGTGCCAGCAGCCACTACAATGAGCAGTTCTTC
NA,TRBD2,TRBJ2-2,TRBV6-1,15,CASSLRLAGGGELFF,TGTGCCAGCAGTTTACGACTAGCGGGAGGTGGGGAGCTGTTTTTT
NA,TRBD2,TRBJ2-1,TRBV7-3,17,CASSPDGGTSGRGEQFF,TGTGCCAGCAGCCCTGACGGTGGGACTAGCGGGAGAGGAGAGCAGTTCTTC
NA,TRBD2,TRBJ2-1,TRBV5-5,15,CASIAILAVYNEQFF,TGTGCCAGTATTGCGATCCTAGCGGTGTACAATGAGCAGTTCTTC
NA,TRBD1,TRBJ2-1,TRBV28,15,CASRQTGAVNNEQFF,TGTGCCAGCAGACAGACAGGGGCCGTCAACAATGAGCAGTTCTTC
NA,NA,TRBJ1-1,TRBV7-9,16,CASREGQGKGGTEAFF,TGTGCCAGCAGGGAGGGGCAGGGGAAGGGAGGCACTGAAGCTTTCTTT
NA,NA,TRBJ1-5,TRBV7-8,16,CASSPRPGLSNQPQHF,TGTGCCAGCAGCCCCCGACCAGGGTTAAGCAATCAGCCCCAGCATTTT
NA,NA,TRBJ2-7,TRBV21-1,17,CASSTPGTGGDFYEQYF,TGTGCCAGCAGCACTCCCGGGACAGGGGGCGATTTTTACGAGCAGTACTTC
NA,TRBD1,TRBJ2-7,TRBV7-9,15,CASSLPRTGHYEQYF,TGTGCCAGCAGCTTACCCCGGACAGGGCACTACGAGCAGTACTTC
NA,NA,TRBJ2-7,TRBV10-1,13,CASSQGLSSEQYF,TGCGCCAGCAGTCAGGGACTCTCCAGCGAGCAGTACTTC
NA,NA,TRBJ2-1,TRBV28,17,CASSLDRKTRSYNEQFF,TGTGCCAGCAGCCTCGACAGAAAGACCCGCTCCTACAATGAGCAGTTCTTC
once,TRBD1,TRBJ2-3,TRBV28,15,CASRGDRVGSDTQYF,TGTGCCAGCAGGGGAGACAGGGTTGGTTCAGATACGCAGTATTTT
NA,NA,TRBJ2-1,TRBV30,12,CAWQSDSNEQFF,TGTGCCTGGCAATCCGACAGCAATGAGCAGTTCTTC
NA,TRBD2,TRBJ2-1,TRBV7-3,14,CASSPYSGRAEQFF,TGTGCCAGCAGCCCTTATAGCGGGAGGGCCGAGCAGTTCTTC
NA,NA,TRBJ2-7,TRBV27,15,CASSLARTVSYEQYF,TGTGCCAGCAGTTTAGCCCGGACAGTCTCCTACGAGCAGTACTTC
NA,NA,TRBJ2-7,TRBV7-2,12,CASSSRGSEQYF,TGTGCCAGCAGCTCCCGGGGCTCTGAGCAGTACTTC
once,NA,TRBJ1-2,TRBV7-2,15,CASSPSYGVPGDYTF,TGTGCCAGCAGCCCCTCTTACGGGGTTCCGGGGGACTACACCTTC
once,TRBD1,TRBJ2-5,TRBV7-8,16,CASSSRDSEIQETQYF,TGTGCCAGCAGCTCCCGGGACAGCGAAATCCAAGAGACCCAGTACTTC
NA,NA,TRBJ2-7,TRBV7-9,13,CASSLVLGGEQYF,TGTGCCAGCAGCTTGGTCCTCGGGGGCGAGCAGTACTTC
NA,TRBD1,TRBJ1-1,TRBV2,14,CASSQGAKDTEAFF,TGTGCCAGCAGCCAGGGGGCTAAGGACACTGAAGCTTTCTTT
NA,NA,TRBJ2-7,TRBV29-1,16,CSVESRGPRFSYEQYF,TGCAGCGTTGAGTCAAGGGGCCCACGGTTCTCCTACGAGCAGTACTTC
NA,NA,TRBJ1-1,TRBV28,15,CASSPRVGLNTEAFF,TGTGCCAGCAGTCCCAGGGTTGGGTTGAACACTGAAGCTTTCTTT
NA,NA,TRBJ2-1,TRBV5-6,15,CASSLLFKAYNEQFF,TGTGCCAGCAGCTTGCTGTTTAAAGCGTACAATGAGCAGTTCTTC
NA,NA,TRBJ2-1,TRBV6-5,12,CATGRAYNEQFF,TGTGCCACCGGCAGGGCCTACAATGAGCAGTTCTTC
NA,TRBD2,TRBJ2-7,TRBV6-5,16,CASSYSTSGASYEQYF,TGTGCCAGCAGTTACTCTACTAGCGGGGCATCCTACGAGCAGTACTTC
NA,TRBD1,TRBJ1-5,TRBV4-2,15,CASSQAGQLNQPQHF,TGTGCCAGCAGCCAAGCGGGACAGCTGAATCAGCCCCAGCATTTT
NA,NA,TRBJ2-7,TRBV27,14,CASRLLGLAREQYF,TGTGCCAGCAGGCTGCTGGGGCTAGCGAGGGAGCAGTACTTC
NA,TRBD1,TRBJ2-2,TRBV25-1,15,CASSPGQTNTGELFF,TGTGCCAGCAGTCCGGGACAGACGAACACCGGGGAGCTGTTTTTT
NA,TRBD2,TRBJ2-2,TRBV7-9,17,CASTLTSGRPNTGELFF,TGTGCCAGCACCCTGACTAGCGGGAGGCCCAACACCGGGGAGCTGTTTTTT
NA,NA,TRBJ1-1,TRBV27,12,CASSRVNTEAFF,TGTGCCAGCAGCAGGGTTAACACTGAAGCTTTCTTT
NA,NA,TRBJ2-3,TRBV7-6,13,CASSLGGSDTQYF,TGTGCCAGCAGCTTAGGTGGATCAGATACGCAGTATTTT
NA,NA,TRBJ2-1,TRBV6-1,12,CAIGSAYGEQFF,TGTGCCATAGGTTCGGCTTACGGTGAGCAGTTCTTC
NA,NA,TRBJ2-1,TRBV4-3,13,CASRAGTAGEQFF,TGCGCCAGCAGAGCCGGGACCGCGGGTGAGCAGTTCTTC
NA,TRBD1,TRBJ2-7,TRBV6-1,15,CASSDPGQTSYEQYF,TGTGCCAGCAGTGACCCGGGACAGACTTCCTACGAGCAGTACTTC
once,NA,TRBJ2-7,TRBV20-1,11,CSARDLFQEYF,TGCAGTGCTAGAGATTTATTTCAAGAGTACTTC
NA,NA,TRBJ2-7,TRBV29-1,13,CSVVLGQNYEQYF,TGCAGCGTTGTACTCGGACAGAACTACGAGCAGTACTTC
NA,NA,TRBJ2-1,TRBV4-1,14,CASSLDRGINEQFF,TGCGCCAGCTCGCTTGATCGGGGAATCAATGAGCAGTTCTTC
NA,NA,TRBJ2-7,TRBV29-1,14,CSVAEGERSYEQYF,TGCAGCGTTGCTGAGGGAGAACGCTCCTACGAGCAGTACTTC
NA,TRBD2,TRBJ2-7,TRBV11-2,14,CASSLGGSGMEQYF,TGTGCCAGCAGCTTAGGTGGTAGCGGGATGGAGCAGTACTTC